This T cell receptor beta chain was recovered during a study of cytomegalovirus exposure and HLA in healthy donors (dated 2017 in TCRdb). Describing the broader study: An earlier analysis of 550 to 700 of the donors reported 276 Gb of sequence data and 120 million or so unique TCR beta sequences from 150 million to 200 million T cells. An early release covering roughly 600 HLA-typed donors comprised approximately 290 gigabases of sequencing data and around 80 million unique TCR sequences. Of the 350 to 400 genotyped donors, approximately 80% fell in the genetic ancestry cluster associated with self-reported Caucasian donors. The study was designed to test whether signatures of past pathogen exposure could be identified by cataloging public T cell receptors. Using immunosequencing, the study profiled T cell repertoires from 550 to 750 subjects and related those repertoires to cytomegalovirus serostatus. In addition to the first cohort of approximately 650 subjects, a separate validation cohort of 120 different subjects was used. The study combined high-throughput TCR immunosequencing, statistical association of individual TCRs with disease status, and machine learning to predict cytomegalovirus infection status. A later analysis re-examined previously published TCR beta repertoires from over 500 donors and added high-resolution HLA genotyping to investigate patterns of TCR occurrence. The later analysis used no new phenotypic data to find candidate immune exposures, relying instead on TCR beta sequences and their occurrence across donors. An earlier analysis of 587 of the donors used high-throughput TCR beta sequencing to judge whether each TCR beta V gene segment behaved as functional or pseudogenic. Donor age, sex, ethnicity and CMV serostatus were collected together with the repertoire data. Genome-wide SNP genotypes for about three fifths of the roughly 670 donors were used in a later genetic analysis, which treated that subset as a discovery cohort. Every repertoire in the discovery cohort had been generated on one and the same sequencing platform. HLA typing included class I and class II loci at four-digit resolution. The number of donors typed differed by locus, with about 620-630 for A, B, C, DRB1 and DQB1, 522 for DQA1, under 610 for DPA1, and 450 to 480 for DPB1. Because of strong linkage in the cohort, roughly five DR-DQ haplotypes were treated as single units for association and clustering. Among roughly 400 genotyped donors of the cohort, an average of roughly 230,000 unique TCR beta nucleotide sequences was sequenced per donor, of which about 19% were non-productive. On the study overall, not on this receptor specifically: A total of 150 or so TCR beta chains were listed by the study as associated with cytomegalovirus. The cohort was sequenced for TCR beta chains only, and without alpha or paired-chain data the features that could be detected were limited. Three of the identified cytomegalovirus-associated TCR beta chains were confirmed in vitro to be specific for cytomegalovirus antigens. In a later analysis, several top co-occurrence clusters were reported to appear linked to parvovirus B19, influenza, CMV and Epstein-Barr virus. A later analysis found that HLA-associated TCR beta chains were more clonally expanded and had lower generation probabilities than equally common non-associated chains. Cytomegalovirus status was reported to be diagnosed by the classifier with high specificity and sensitivity in both the original and validation cohorts. A later analysis found that most CMV-associated TCR beta chains appeared HLA-restricted, with HLA associations seemingly driven largely by CMV exposure. HLA typing was unavailable for some donors at each locus, so association tests used only the typed subset. While some public TCRs were present in many individuals, most TCR sequences turned up only very rarely across donors. A cluster of highly shared sequence variants was judged likely to represent a technical artifact of the sequencing pipeline. In a later analysis, the rate of TCR association differed among HLA loci, with DRB1 alleles having the most associated TCRs and HLA-C alleles having the fewest. In an earlier analysis of a few hundred of the donors, most TCR beta V segments were observed in productive rearrangements about 87% or about 30% of the time, broadly matching IMGT annotations. Strong co-occurrence of HLA alleles, especially DR and DQ, made assigning TCR associations to individual alleles difficult. The earlier analysis of about 600 of the donors excluded some 16 rarely observed V segments, including chromosome 9 orphons, because counts were too low. Compared with the approximately 670-donor mean, donors in an Asian-associated ancestry cluster had fewer N-insertions in productive TCRs, according to a later genetic analysis. Immune exposure information for the cohort was limited to CMV serostatus. Some IMGT-functional V segments, including TRBV6-2 and TRBV6-3, could not be distinguished by the 87-base-pair reads and were therefore excluded. A later genetic analysis associated a missense DCLRE1C variant with V-gene and J-gene trimming of TCR beta chains, and an independent cohort replicated the association. Roughly uniform sequencing depth across donors was assumed in presence/absence analyses, although this assumption may not hold. A later analysis associated around 16,000 TCR beta sequences with specific HLA alleles at a false discovery rate of 0.05. The authors suggested that the approach could potentially be generalized to other disease states and immunological phenotypes. A further reported finding was that TCR beta sequences accurately predicted the HLA-A and HLA-B alleles for most subjects in the first cohort. Correlated functional status among segregating V segments might be attributable to linkage disequilibrium, but an unknown experimental factor could not be ruled out.

With respect to this clone: The antigen it binds to is not known.

From the cysteine up to the phenylalanine, the CDR3 has a length of 14 residues. Here the CDR3 DNA is all that survives: 42 bases in frame from base 1. V lost 5 bases and J lost 1 base; the stretch between them is 12 bases long. The germline V gene gives CDR1 as SNHLY and CDR2 as FYNNEI. In total, 600 or so healthy bone marrow donors made up the cohort. At the time of sampling, every cohort member was nominally healthy, though immune exposures that went unrecorded were likely present. The donor was CMV seropositive and belonged to the group of 250 to 350 seropositive cohort members. Each donor provided a peripheral blood sample, and peripheral blood mononuclear cells were used for TCR beta sequencing. Genomic DNA was extracted from the blood cell samples with the Qiagen DNeasy Blood Extraction Kit. Receptor libraries were prepared by the immunoSEQ multiplex PCR assay. For the multiplex PCR, a mixture combining 60 forward primers for TCR Vbeta segments and 13 reverse primers for TCR Jbeta segments was used. The CDR3 region of rearranged TCR beta genes was amplified from genomic DNA with a multiplex PCR assay. The amplified TCR beta libraries were sequenced on the Illumina HiSeq System as 87-base-pair reads. The published analysis was carried out like this. A later analysis counted approximately 76 million unique TCR beta chains across the 600 to 850 repertoires, and about 10 million of these chains were shared by at least two donors. Raw reads were error-corrected and collapsed into unique sequences with a nearest-neighbor algorithm that merged closely related sequences to remove PCR and sequencing errors. V, D and J gene segments were assigned by aligning CDR3 sequences to IMGT reference sequences. For a sequence to be retained, a match of at least six nucleotides to both a V gene segment and a J gene segment was required. A rearrangement was called productive if the CDR3 had no stop codons and remained in frame with V and J, and every other rearrangement was called non-productive. Following IMGT convention, CDR3 was defined as the stretch from the second conserved V-encoded cysteine to the conserved J-encoded phenylalanine. Sequences without an unambiguous match to a single V gene segment were excluded from the earlier analysis of 500 to 700 of the donors. In an earlier analysis of a few hundred of the donors, V segments were called functional above 56.7% productive rearrangements and were called segregating when the between-donor standard deviation exceeded 5%. A statistical classification framework was developed to diagnose cytomegalovirus status using the catalog of TCR beta chain sequences. In a later analysis, TCR nucleotide sequences were compared against IMGT/GENE-DB human TR gene sequences so that V and J genes could be assigned. The TCRdist pipeline was used in a later analysis to assign CDR3 sequences and most-parsimonious VDJ recombination scenarios. In a later analysis, each TCR beta chain was defined by its CDR3 amino acid sequence together with its V-gene family, and reads without a unique V-gene family were excluded. As a way to deal with suspected cross-contamination and a sequencing artifact, a later analysis dropped hundreds of nucleotide sequences that were highly shared and had low generation probability. In a later analysis, a clonal expansion index for each public chain was calculated from normalized within-repertoire ranks of inferred template counts. In a later analysis, generation probabilities were computed using a VDJ recombination model fitted to out-of-frame rearrangements, and the results were checked against IGoR. In a later analysis, TCR-TCR, TCR-HLA and TCR-CMV co-occurrence was scored with hypergeometric tests, and a repertoire-size bias correction was applied to TCR pairs. In a later analysis, false discovery rates were estimated by permuting HLA or CMV assignments 20 times. In a later analysis, co-occurring TCRs were grouped using DBSCAN, with TCRdist sequence similarity added in when clustering inside HLA-allele-positive subsets. Repertoires with fewer than 30,000 or more than 120,000 public chains, plus five repertoires with anomalous nucleotide sharing, were excluded from co-occurrence clustering. Drawn from immuneACCESS, this table holds only the in-frame rearrangements with V and J called that TCRdb kept. Clones are partly lost; checked studies trace under half to an unresolved V gene and leave the rest unexplained. V, J and clone size were drawn from that table, and D and trimming were deduced from the DNA. The sample's table lists a count of around 100,000 clones. The ten most abundant clones make up 6.8% of the sample.

Recombination connected TRBV2 to TRBJ2-7, with TRBD2 perhaps the D gene, on 6 matching bases. The TCR comes from a middle-aged man in good health and CMV-seropositive. Source material: PBMCs. The CDR3 in this case is CASSRDSVSYEQYF. The nucleotides are TGTGCCAGCAGTAGGGACTCAGTTTCCTACGAGCAGTACTTC. The reference TRBV2 and TRBJ2-7 proteins fill in what lies around the CDR3, so the full variable domain reads EPEVTQTPSHQVTQMGQEVILRCVPISNHLYFYWYRQILGQKVEFLVSFYNNEISEKSEIFDDQFSVERPDGSNFTLKIRSTKLEDSAMYFCASSRDSVSYEQYFGPGTRLTVT.